This T cell receptor beta chain was profiled in a study of blood T cells in healthy people across ages. Overall study results and limits: When set beside aged donors, long-lived donors presented more naive CD4+ cells and higher diversity.

This clonotype turned up a few times. Its antigen is still unknown. A read error may explain this, as a much larger clone is one base away. Primers used in a second PCR of about 6 to 11 cycles were a sample-barcoded 5' primer and a J-beta primer mix. MiXCR, applied by TCRdb to the 5' RACE reads, yields one record per CDR3 protein. The sample lists around 900,000 distinct CDR3 sequences, about 30% occurring once. The CDR3 covers 14 residues. The germline gives CDR1 LGHNA, CDR2 YSLEER. Each sample had at least 7 million PBMCs isolated. The receptor comes from an elderly woman in good health. Sequenced: blood. The J gene is TRBJ1-2, the V gene TRBV4-3; D is unresolved. The CDR3 sequence is CAGSQGGVRDGYTF. The CDR3 nucleotides are TGCGCCGGCAGCCAAGGCGGCGTTAGGGATGGCTACACCTTC.